This record looks at one T cell receptor beta chain sequence and its context. Measured with immunoSEQ multiplex PCR; TCRdb has only the in-frame clones, and not every one. The repertoire holds about 220,000 clones, with approximately 90% as singletons. These data originate in a study of blood T cell repertoires in COVID-19. Study-level information: PBMCs, B-cell-depleted T cells, or T cells were the source of the cDNA or gDNA that made up the material.

Trimming took off 1 base at V and 4 bases at J, with 13 bases between the two ends. This CDR3 is 15 amino acids long. Per germline, CDR1 SGHVS and CDR2 FNYEAQ. J is TRBJ1-2 and V is TRBV7-6; D may be TRBD1 (6 bases). Sample: PBMCs or T cells enriched from blood (not recorded which). This sequence originates from a woman in her 30s who had recovered from COVID-19. The CDR3 reads CASSLVGGGSYGYTF. CDR3 bases: TGTGCCAGCAGCTTAGTCGGGGGCGGGAGCTATGGCTACACCTTC.